This T cell receptor (beta chain) was captured by sequencing in a study of a mutant IDH1 vaccine in newly diagnosed glioma. In the study overall: Mean patient age was about 40 years; about 60% were male and around 38% female. Most had both radiotherapy and temozolomide beforehand; others had only one. Points from the study as a whole: A vaccine-induced immune response developed in roughly 93% of the patients.

The germline V gene encodes CDR1 SGHRS and CDR2 YFSETQ. The ends were cut back, 3 bases at V and 0 bases at J, with 12 bases in the middle. This CDR3 region has 16 residues. Documented time point: baseline, week 1 (first vaccination visit). Noted treatment: pre-vaccination baseline after standard-of-care therapy. In every donor, the tumor was a new WHO grade 3 or 4 IDH1-mutant, ATRX-lost astrocytoma. Remarks on this clone: Its matching antigen is unknown.

The data were produced by immunoSEQ multiplex PCR, yet TCRdb's version contains in-frame clones alone and is incomplete. This sample has 20,000 to 30,000 clones, with 80% to 95% found just once. This receptor was identified in a man younger than 45 with glioma. The sequenced sample was PBMCs, obtained from a glioma patient treated with radiotherapy, temozolomide or both. J is TRBJ2-2 and V is TRBV5-1, with a tentative D call TRBD1 (6 bases). DNA for the CDR3: TGCGCCAGCAGCTCTGGACAGCGTACGAACACCGGGGAGCTGTTTTTT. Translating gives CASSSGQRTNTGELFF.